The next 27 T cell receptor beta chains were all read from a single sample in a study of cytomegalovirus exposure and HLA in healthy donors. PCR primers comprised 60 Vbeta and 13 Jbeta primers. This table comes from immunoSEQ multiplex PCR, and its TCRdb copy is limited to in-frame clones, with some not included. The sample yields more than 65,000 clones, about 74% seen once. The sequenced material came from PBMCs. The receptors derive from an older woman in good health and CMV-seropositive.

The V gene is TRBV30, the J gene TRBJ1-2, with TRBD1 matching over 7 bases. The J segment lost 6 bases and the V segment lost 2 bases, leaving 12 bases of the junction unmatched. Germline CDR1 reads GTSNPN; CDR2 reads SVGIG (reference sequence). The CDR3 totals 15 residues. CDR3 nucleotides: TGTGCCTGGAGTTTTTCTCCCCGGGACAGCCATGGCTACACCTTC. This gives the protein CAWSFSPRDSHGYTF. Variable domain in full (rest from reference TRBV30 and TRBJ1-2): SQTIHQWPATLVQPVGSPLSLECTVEGTSNPNLYWYRQAAGRGLQLLFYSVGIGQISSEVPQNLSASRPQDRQFILSSKKLLLSDSGFYLCAWSFSPRDSHGYTFGSGTRLTVV.

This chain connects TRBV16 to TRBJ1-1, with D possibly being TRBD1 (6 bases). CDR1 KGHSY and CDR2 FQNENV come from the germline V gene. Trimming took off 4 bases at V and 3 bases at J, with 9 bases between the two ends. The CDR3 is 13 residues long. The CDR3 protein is CASSPYRDTEAFF. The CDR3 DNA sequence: TGTGCCAGCAGCCCTTACAGGGACACTGAAGCTTTCTTT.

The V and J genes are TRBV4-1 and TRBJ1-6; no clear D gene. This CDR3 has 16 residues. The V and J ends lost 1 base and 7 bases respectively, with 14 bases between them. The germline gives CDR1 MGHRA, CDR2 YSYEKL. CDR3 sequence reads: CASSQGLGRGNSPLHF. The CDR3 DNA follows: TGCGCCAGCAGCCAAGGGTTAGGACGGGGAAATTCACCCCTCCACTTT.

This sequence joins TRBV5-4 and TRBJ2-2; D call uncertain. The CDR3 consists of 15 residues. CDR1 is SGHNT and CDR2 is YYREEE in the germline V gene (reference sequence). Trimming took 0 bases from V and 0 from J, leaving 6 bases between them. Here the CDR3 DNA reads TGTGCCAGCAGCTTGGACCCTACGAACACCGGGGAGCTGTTTTTT. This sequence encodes CASSLDPTNTGELFF.

Here the CDR3 DNA reads TGTGCCAGTAGTATAACCGGGACAGGGGGCATGAACACTGAAGCTTTCTTT. Amino acid sequence: CASSITGTGGMNTEAFF. The chain is built from TRBV19 and TRBJ1-1; 12 bases align to TRBD1. CDR1 is LNHDA and CDR2 is SQIVND in the germline V gene (reference sequence). The CDR3 loop spans 17 amino acids. Trimming cost V 2 bases and J 0 bases; bases outside gene matches: 4. Variable domain in full (rest from reference TRBV19 and TRBJ1-1): DGGITQSPKYLFRKEGQNVTLSCEQNLNHDAMYWYRQDPGQGLRLIYYSQIVNDFQKGDIAEGYSVSREKKESFPLTVTSAQKNPTAFYLCASSITGTGGMNTEAFFGQGTRLTVV.

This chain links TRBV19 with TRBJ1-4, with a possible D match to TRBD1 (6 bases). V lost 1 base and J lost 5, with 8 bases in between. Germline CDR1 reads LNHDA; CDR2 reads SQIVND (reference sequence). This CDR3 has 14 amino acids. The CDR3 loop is CASSIGQGNEKLFF. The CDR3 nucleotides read TGTGCCAGTAGTATAGGGCAGGGGAATGAAAAACTGTTTTTT. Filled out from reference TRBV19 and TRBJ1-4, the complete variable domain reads DGGITQSPKYLFRKEGQNVTLSCEQNLNHDAMYWYRQDPGQGLRLIYYSQIVNDFQKGDIAEGYSVSREKKESFPLTVTSAQKNPTAFYLCASSIGQGNEKLFFGSGTQLSVL.

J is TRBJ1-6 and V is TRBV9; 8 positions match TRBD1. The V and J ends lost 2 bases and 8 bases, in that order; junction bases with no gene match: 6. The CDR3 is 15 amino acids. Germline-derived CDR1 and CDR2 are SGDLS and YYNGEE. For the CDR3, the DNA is TGTGCCAGCAGCGTCTCCGGGACAGGTCATTCACCCCTCCACTTT. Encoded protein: CASSVSGTGHSPLHF.

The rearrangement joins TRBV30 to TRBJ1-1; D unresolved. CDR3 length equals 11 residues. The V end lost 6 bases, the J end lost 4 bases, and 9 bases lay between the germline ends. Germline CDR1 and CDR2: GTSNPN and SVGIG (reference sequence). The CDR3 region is CACLISTEAFF. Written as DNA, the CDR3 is TGTGCCTGTTTGATTAGCACTGAAGCTTTCTTT.

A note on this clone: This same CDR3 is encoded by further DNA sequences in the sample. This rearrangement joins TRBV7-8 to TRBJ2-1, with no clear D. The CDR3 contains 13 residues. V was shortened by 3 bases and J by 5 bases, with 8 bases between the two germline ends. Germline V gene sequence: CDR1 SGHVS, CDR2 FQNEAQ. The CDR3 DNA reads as TGTGCCAGCAGCTTGGCGCAGGACAATGAGCAGTTCTTC. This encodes CASSLAQDNEQFF.

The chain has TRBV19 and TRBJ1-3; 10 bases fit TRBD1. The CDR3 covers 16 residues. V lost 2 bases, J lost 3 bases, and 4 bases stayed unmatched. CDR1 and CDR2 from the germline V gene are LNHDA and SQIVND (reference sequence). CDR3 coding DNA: TGTGCCAGTAGTATAATAGGGACAGGGGTTGGAAACACCATATATTTT. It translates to CASSIIGTGVGNTIYF.

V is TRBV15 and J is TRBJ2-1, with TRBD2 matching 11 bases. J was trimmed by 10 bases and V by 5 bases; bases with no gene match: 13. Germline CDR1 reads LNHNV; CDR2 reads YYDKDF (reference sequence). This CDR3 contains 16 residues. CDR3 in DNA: TGTGCCACCAGCGGGGGGGTACTAGCGGGGGACCGGGAGCAGTTCTTC. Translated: CATSGGVLAGDREQFF.

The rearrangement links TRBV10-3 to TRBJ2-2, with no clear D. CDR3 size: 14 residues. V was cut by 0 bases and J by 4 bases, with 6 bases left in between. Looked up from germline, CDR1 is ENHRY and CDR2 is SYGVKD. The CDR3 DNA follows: TGTGCCATCAGTGAGTCCTGGAGCACCGGGGAGCTGTTTTTT. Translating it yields CAISESWSTGELFF.

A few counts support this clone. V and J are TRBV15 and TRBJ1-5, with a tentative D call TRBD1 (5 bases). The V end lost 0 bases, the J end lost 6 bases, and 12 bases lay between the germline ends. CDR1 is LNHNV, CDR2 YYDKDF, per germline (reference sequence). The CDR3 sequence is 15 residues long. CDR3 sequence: CATSRDRQGSQPQHF. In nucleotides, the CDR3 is TGTGCCACCAGCAGAGATAGGCAGGGCAGTCAGCCCCAGCATTTT.

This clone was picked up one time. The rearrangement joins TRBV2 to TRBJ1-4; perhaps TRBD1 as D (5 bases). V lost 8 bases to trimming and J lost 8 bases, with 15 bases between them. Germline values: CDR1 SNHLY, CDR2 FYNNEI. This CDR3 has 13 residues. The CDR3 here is CASRATQGEKLFF. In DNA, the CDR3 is TGTGCCAGCCGGGCCACCCAGGGAGAAAAACTGTTTTTT.

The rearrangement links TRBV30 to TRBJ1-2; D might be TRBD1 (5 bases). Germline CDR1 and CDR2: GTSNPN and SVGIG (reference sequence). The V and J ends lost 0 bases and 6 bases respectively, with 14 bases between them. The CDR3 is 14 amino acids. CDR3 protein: CAWSVLGLRHGYTF. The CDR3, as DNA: TGTGCCTGGAGTGTACTGGGACTGAGGCATGGCTACACCTTC.

The CDR3, as DNA: TGTGCCAGCAGCCTCCAGGGGGCCCCCCTTGGCTACACCTTC. Translation gives CASSLQGAPLGYTF. The chain carries TRBV7-9 and TRBJ1-2, with TRBD1 matching over 8 bases. V trimming: 5 bases; J trimming: 7 bases; junction bases outside the gene matches: 9. Germline assignment: CDR1 SEHNR and CDR2 FQNEAQ (reference sequence). The CDR3 is 14 amino acids. The full variable domain, in which reference TRBV7-9 and TRBJ1-2 provide the parts outside the CDR3, is DTGVSQNPRHKITKRGQNVTFRCDPISEHNRLYWYRQTLGQGPEFLTYFQNEAQLEKSRLLSDRFSAERPKGSFSTLEIQRTEQGDSAMYLCASSLQGAPLGYTFGSGTRLTVV.

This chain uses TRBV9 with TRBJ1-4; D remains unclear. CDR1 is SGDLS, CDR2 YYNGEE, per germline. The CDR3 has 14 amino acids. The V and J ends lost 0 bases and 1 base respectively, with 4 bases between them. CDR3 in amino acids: CASSVGGTNEKLFF. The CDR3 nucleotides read TGTGCCAGCAGCGTAGGAGGAACTAATGAAAAACTGTTTTTT.

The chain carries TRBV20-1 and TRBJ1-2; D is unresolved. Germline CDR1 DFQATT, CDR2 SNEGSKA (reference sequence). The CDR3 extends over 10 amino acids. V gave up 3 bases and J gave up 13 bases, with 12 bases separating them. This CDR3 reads CSASQHLPTF. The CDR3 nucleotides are TGCAGTGCTAGCCAACACCTTCCCACCTTC.

The CDR3 DNA reads as TGTGCCAGCAGGCGGGAGTCTAGCACAGATACGCAGTATTTT. Amino acids: CASRRESSTDTQYF. The V call is TRBV2, the J call TRBJ2-3; 7 positions match TRBD2. The CDR3 totals 14 residues. Germline assignment: CDR1 SNHLY and CDR2 FYNNEI. The V gene end was trimmed by 6 bases and the J gene end by 0 bases; junction bases not matched to a gene: 3.

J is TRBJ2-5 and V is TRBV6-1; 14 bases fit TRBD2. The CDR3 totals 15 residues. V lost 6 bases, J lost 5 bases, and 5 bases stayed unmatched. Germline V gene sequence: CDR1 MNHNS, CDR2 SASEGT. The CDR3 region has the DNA TGTGCCAGCAGGGGACTAGCGGGGGCCATCGAGACCCAGTACTTC. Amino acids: CASRGLAGAIETQYF.

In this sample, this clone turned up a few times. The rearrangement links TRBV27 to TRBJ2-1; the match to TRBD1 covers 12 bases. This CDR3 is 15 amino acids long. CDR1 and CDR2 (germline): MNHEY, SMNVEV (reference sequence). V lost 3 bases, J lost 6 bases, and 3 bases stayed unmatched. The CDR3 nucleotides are TGTGCCAGCAGTTTTGGGGGACAGGGGGCCAATGAGCAGTTCTTC. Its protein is CASSFGGQGANEQFF.

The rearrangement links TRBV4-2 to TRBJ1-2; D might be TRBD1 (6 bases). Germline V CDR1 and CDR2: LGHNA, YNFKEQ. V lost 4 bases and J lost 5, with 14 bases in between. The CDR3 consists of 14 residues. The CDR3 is CASSLPGVQYGYTF. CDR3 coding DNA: TGTGCCAGCAGCCTTCCAGGGGTCCAATATGGCTACACCTTC.

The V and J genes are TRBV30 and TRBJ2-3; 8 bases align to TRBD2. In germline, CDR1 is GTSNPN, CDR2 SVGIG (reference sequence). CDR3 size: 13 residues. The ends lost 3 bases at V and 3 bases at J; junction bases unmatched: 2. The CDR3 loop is CAWRASGTDTQYF. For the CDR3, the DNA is TGTGCCTGGAGAGCTAGCGGGACAGATACGCAGTATTTT.

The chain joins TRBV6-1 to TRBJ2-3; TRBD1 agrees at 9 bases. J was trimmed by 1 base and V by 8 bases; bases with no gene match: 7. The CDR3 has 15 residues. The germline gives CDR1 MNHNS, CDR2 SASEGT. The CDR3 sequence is CASREQGAGTDTQYF. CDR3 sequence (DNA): TGTGCCAGCCGGGAACAGGGGGCAGGCACAGATACGCAGTATTTT.

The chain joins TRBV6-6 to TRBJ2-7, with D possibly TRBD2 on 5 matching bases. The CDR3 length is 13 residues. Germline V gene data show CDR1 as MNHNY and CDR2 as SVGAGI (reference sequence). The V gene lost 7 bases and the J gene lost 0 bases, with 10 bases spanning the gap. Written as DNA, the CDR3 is TGTGCCAGCAAACTGGACTCCTCCTACGAGCAGTACTTC. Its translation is CASKLDSSYEQYF.

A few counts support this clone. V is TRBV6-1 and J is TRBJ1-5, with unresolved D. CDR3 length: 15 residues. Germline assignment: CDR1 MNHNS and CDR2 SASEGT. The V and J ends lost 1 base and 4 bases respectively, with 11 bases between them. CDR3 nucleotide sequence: TGTGCCAGCAGTGAAGGTTCGGGGAGAAATCAGCCCCAGCATTTT. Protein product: CASSEGSGRNQPQHF.

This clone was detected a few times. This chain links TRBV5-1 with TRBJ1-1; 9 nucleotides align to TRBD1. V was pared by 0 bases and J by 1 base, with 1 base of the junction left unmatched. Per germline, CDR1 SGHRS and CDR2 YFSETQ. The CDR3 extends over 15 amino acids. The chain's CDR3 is CASSLGTGANTEAFF. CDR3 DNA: TGCGCCAGCAGCTTGGGGACAGGGGCGAACACTGAAGCTTTCTTT. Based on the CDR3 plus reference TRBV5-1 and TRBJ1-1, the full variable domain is KAGVTQTPRYLIKTRGQQVTLSCSPISGHRSVSWYQQTPGQGLQFLFEYFSETQRNKGNFPGRFSGRQFSNSRSEMNVSTLELGDSALYLCASSLGTGANTEAFFGQGTRLTVV.